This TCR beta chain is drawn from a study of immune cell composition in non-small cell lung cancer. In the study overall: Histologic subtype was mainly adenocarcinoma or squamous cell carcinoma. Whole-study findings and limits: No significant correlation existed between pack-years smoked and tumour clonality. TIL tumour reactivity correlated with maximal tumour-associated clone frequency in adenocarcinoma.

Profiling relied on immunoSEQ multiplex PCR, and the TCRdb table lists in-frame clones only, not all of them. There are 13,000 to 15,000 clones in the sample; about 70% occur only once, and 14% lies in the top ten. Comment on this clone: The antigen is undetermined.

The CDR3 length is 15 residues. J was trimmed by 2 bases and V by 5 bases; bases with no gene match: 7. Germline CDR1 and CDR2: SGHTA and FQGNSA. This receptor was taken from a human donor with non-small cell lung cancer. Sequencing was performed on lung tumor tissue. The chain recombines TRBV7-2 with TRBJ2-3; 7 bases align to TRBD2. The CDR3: CASSQMGLSTDTQYF. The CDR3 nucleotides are TGTGCCAGCAGCCAAATGGGACTATCCACAGATACGCAGTATTTT.